The source of this T cell receptor beta chain is a study of T cell repertoires in cytomegalovirus infection. TCRdb reanalysed the reads using MiXCR and keeps one entry per CDR3 protein. The sample has some 590,000 distinct CDR3 sequences, approximately 40% seen once. Regarding this clonotype: The antigen is not known.

The CDR3 spans 17 residues. Germline CDR1 is SNHLY and CDR2 is FYNNEI. V gave up 7 bases and J gave up 0 bases, with 16 bases separating them. The material sequenced was cultured PBMCs, taken from culture after CMV antigen stimulation. This sequence was found in a human donor in good health (CMV status not recorded). Some clones in this sample may be carry-over from other donors' samples. The chain combines TRBV2 with TRBJ2-6, with D maybe TRBD2 (5 bases). The CDR3 DNA sequence: TGTGCCAGCACCGGAGGTCGCGGAAACTCTGGGGCCAACGTCCTGACTTTC. Protein sequence: CASTGGRGNSGANVLTF.